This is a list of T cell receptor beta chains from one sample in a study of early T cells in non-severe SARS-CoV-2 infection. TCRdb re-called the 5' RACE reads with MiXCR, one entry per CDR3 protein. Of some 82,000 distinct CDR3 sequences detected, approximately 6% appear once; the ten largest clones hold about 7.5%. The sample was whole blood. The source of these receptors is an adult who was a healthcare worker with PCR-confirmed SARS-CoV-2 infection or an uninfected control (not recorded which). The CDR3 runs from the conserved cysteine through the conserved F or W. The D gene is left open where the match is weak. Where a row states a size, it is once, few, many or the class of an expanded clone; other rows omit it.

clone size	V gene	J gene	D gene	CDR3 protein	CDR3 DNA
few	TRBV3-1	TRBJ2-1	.	CASSQDYHEQFF	TGTGCCAGCAGCCAAGATTACCATGAGCAGTTCTTC
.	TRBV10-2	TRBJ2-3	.	CASSESAFGDTQYF	TGCGCCAGCAGTGAGTCGGCGTTCGGGGATACGCAGTATTTT
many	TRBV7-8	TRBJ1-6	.	CASSLGGTESSPLHF	TGTGCCAGCAGCTTGGGAGGGACGGAATCTTCACCCCTCCACTTT
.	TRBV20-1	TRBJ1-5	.	CSASVSWDSNQPQHF	TGCAGTGCTAGTGTGAGTTGGGATAGCAATCAGCCCCAGCATTTT
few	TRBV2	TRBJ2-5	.	CATGTRRETQYF	TGTGCCACCGGGACCCGCCGGGAGACCCAGTACTTC
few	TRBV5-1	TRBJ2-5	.	CASSPRQGDSQYF	TGCGCCAGCAGTCCCCGCCAGGGTGACTCCCAGTACTTC
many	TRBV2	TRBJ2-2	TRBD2	CASSLAGPTGELFF	TGTGCCAGCAGTCTAGCGGGCCCCACCGGGGAGCTGTTTTTT
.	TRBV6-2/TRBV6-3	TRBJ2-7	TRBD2	CASSYSIPSGMEQYF	TGTGCCAGCAGTTACTCGATACCTAGCGGGATGGAGCAGTACTTC
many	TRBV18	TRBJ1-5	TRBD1	CASSSQGGMSNQPQHF	TGTGCCAGCTCATCTCAGGGGGGCATGAGTAATCAGCCCCAGCATTTT
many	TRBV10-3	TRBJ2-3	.	CAIREASTDTQYF	TGTGCCATCAGGGAGGCCAGCACAGATACGCAGTATTTT
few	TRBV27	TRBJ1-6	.	CASSRQGTSSYNSPLHF	TGTGCCAGCAGTCGGCAGGGGACGAGCTCCTATAATTCACCCCTCCACTTT
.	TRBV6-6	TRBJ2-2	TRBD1	CASSTPTSGTVNTGELFF	TGTGCCAGCAGTACTCCGACCTCCGGGACAGTTAACACCGGGGAGCTGTTTTTT
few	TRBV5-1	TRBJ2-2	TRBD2	CASSHGLVGNTGELFF	TGCGCCAGCAGCCATGGACTAGTGGGGAACACCGGGGAGCTGTTTTTT
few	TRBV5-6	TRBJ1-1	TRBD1	CASSFGRTGTEAFF	TGTGCCAGCAGCTTTGGCAGGACAGGCACTGAAGCTTTCTTT
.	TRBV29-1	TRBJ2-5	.	CSVARQIGETQYF	TGCAGCGTTGCGCGGCAGATCGGAGAGACCCAGTACTTC
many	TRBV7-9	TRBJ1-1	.	CASSLVQGNTEAFF	TGTGCCAGCAGCTTAGTACAGGGGAACACTGAAGCTTTCTTT
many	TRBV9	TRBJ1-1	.	CASSVLTVNTEAFF	TGTGCCAGCAGCGTACTAACAGTGAACACTGAAGCTTTCTTT
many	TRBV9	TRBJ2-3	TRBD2	CASSVATSGDTDTQYF	TGTGCCAGCAGCGTAGCTACTAGCGGGGACACAGATACGCAGTATTTT
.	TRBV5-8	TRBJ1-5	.	CASSHGQFHSNQPQHF	TGTGCCAGCAGCCACGGACAGTTTCATAGCAATCAGCCCCAGCATTTT
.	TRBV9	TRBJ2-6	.	CASSGDLGANVLTF	TGTGCCAGCAGCGGGGACCTTGGGGCCAACGTCCTGACTTTC
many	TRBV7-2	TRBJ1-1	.	CASSLGQMGTEAFF	TGTGCCAGCAGCTTGGGACAAATGGGGACTGAAGCTTTCTTT
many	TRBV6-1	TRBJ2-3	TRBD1	CASRDRGITDTQYF	TGTGCCAGCAGGGACAGGGGGATCACAGATACGCAGTATTTT
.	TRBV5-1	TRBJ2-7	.	CASSLTLSYEQYF	TGCGCCAGCAGCTTGACACTATCCTACGAGCAGTACTTC
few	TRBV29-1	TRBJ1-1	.	CSVFRDNEAFF	TGCAGCGTTTTCCGGGACAATGAAGCTTTCTTT
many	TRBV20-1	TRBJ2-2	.	CSASMGQRGLSGELFF	TGCAGTGCGTCCATGGGCCAACGGGGTTTATCCGGGGAGCTGTTTTTT
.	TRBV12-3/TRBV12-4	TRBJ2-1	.	CASSLGRSSYNEQFF	TGTGCCAGCAGTTTAGGACGCAGCTCCTACAATGAGCAGTTCTTC
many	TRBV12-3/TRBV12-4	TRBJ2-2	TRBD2	CASSLLLAGGGELFF	TGTGCCAGCAGTTTATTACTAGCGGGAGGCGGGGAGCTGTTTTTT
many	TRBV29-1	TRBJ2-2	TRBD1	CSVEVIRTGVTGELFF	TGCAGCGTTGAAGTGATACGGACAGGGGTCACCGGGGAGCTGTTTTTT
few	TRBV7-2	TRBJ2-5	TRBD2	CASSLALAGNGAQYF	TGTGCCAGCAGCTTAGCACTAGCGGGGAACGGGGCCCAGTACTTC
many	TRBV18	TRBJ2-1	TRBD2	CASSPLAAGSRDEQFF	TGTGCCAGCTCACCCTTAGCAGCGGGGTCTCGGGATGAGCAGTTCTTC
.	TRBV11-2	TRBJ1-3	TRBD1	CASSPGQGFGNTIYF	TGTGCCAGCAGCCCTGGACAGGGGTTCGGAAACACCATATATTTT
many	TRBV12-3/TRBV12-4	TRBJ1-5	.	CASSFNGDQPQHF	TGTGCCAGCAGTTTCAACGGGGATCAGCCCCAGCATTTT
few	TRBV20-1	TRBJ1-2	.	CSARDLRDTYGYTF	TGCAGTGCTAGAGATCTCAGGGACACCTATGGCTACACCTTC
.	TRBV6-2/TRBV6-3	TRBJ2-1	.	CASSYGSGHYNEQFF	TGTGCCAGCAGTTACGGCAGCGGGCACTACAATGAGCAGTTCTTC
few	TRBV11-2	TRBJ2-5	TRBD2	CASSIGTSGSQETQYF	TGTGCCAGCAGCATCGGGACTAGCGGGAGCCAAGAGACCCAGTACTTC
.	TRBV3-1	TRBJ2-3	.	CASSQRASTDTQYF	TGTGCCAGCAGCCAACGGGCGAGCACAGATACGCAGTATTTT
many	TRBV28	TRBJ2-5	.	CASSSGTNQETQYF	TGTGCCAGCAGTTCCGGGACCAACCAAGAGACCCAGTACTTC
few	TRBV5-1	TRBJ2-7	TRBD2	CASSPGLAGPYEQYF	TGCGCCAGCAGCCCGGGACTAGCGGGCCCCTACGAGCAGTACTTC
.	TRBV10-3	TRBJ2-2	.	CAISESFGGANTGELFF	TGTGCCATCAGTGAGTCGTTTGGGGGCGCAAACACCGGGGAGCTGTTTTTT
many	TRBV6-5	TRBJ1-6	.	CASSYSSGSHNSPLHF	TGTGCCAGCAGTTACTCGTCGGGGTCCCATAATTCACCCCTCCACTTT